Listed here is a single T cell receptor beta chain. This specimen comes from a study of blood T cell repertoires in COVID-19. Germline loops: CDR1 SNHLY, CDR2 FYNNEI. With 4 bases removed from V and 1 base from J, the gap between germline ends came to 17 bases. The CDR3 sequence is 16 residues long. The data were produced by immunoSEQ multiplex PCR, yet TCRdb's version contains in-frame clones alone and is incomplete. The table records 250,000 or so clones, over 75% of them present only once. V gene TRBV2 combines with J gene TRBJ2-7; D perhaps matches TRBD2 (5 bases). The clonotype comes from a woman between 25 and 40 years old who had been exposed to COVID-19. The specimen sequenced was PBMCs or T cells enriched from blood (not recorded which). Here the CDR3 reads CASSASGFTRSYEQYF. DNA of the CDR3: TGTGCCAGCAGTGCCTCGGGGTTCACTCGGTCCTACGAGCAGTACTTC.